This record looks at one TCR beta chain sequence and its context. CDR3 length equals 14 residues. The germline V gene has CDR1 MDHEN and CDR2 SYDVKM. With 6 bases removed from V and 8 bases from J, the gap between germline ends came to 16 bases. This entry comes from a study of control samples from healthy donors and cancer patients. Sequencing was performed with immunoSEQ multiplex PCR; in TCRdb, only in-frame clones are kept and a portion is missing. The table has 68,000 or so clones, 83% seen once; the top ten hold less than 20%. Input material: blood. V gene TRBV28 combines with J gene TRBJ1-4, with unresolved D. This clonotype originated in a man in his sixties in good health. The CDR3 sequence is CASSTPGRMEKLFF. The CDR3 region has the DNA TGTGCCAGCAGCACTCCCGGGCGGATGGAAAAACTGTTTTTT.